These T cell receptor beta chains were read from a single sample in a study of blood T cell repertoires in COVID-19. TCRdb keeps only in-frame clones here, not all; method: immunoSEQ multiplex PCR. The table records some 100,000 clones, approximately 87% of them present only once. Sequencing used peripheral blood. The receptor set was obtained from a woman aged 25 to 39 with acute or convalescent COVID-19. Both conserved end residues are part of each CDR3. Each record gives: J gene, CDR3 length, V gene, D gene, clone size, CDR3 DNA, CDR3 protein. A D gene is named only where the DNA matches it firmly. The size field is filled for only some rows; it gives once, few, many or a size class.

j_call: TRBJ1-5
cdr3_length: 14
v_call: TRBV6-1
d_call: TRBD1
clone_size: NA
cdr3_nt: TGTGCCAGCAGTGACAGGGGGCTTGGTCAGCCCCAGCATTTT
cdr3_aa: CASSDRGLGQPQHF

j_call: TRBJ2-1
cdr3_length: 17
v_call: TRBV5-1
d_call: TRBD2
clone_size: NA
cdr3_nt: TGCGCCAGCAGCTTGGTCAGGCAGGCGGGGGGGCCTAATGAGCAGTTCTTC
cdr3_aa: CASSLVRQAGGPNEQFF

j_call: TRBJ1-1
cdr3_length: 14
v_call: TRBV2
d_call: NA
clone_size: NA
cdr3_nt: TGTGCCAGCGCGAAACCCCCGCGGGCTACTGAAGCTTTCTTT
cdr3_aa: CASAKPPRATEAFF

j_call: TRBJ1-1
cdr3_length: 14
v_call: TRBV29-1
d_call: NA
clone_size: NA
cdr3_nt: TGCAGCGCTGAGGGGCGGGGGCCGGGCACTGAAGCTTTCTTT
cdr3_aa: CSAEGRGPGTEAFF

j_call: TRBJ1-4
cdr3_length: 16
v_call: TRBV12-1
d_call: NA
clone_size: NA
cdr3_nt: TGTGCCAGCAGCTTTACCGAGGGGGAACGAATTGAAAAACTGTTTTTT
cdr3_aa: CASSFTEGERIEKLFF

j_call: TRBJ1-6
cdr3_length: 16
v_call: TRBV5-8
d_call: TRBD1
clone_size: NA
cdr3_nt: TGTGCCAGCAGCGTTACAGGGGGCGGAAGGAATTCACCCCTCCACTTT
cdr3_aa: CASSVTGGGRNSPLHF

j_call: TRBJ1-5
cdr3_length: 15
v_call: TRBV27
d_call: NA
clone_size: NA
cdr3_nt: TGTGCCAGCAGTTTATTACCACAGGGCCATCAGCCCCAGCATTTT
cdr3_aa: CASSLLPQGHQPQHF

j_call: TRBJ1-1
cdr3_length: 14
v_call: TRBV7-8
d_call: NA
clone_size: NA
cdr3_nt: TGTGCCAGCAGCTTAGTTGGAGGGAACACTGAAGCTTTCTTT
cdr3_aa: CASSLVGGNTEAFF

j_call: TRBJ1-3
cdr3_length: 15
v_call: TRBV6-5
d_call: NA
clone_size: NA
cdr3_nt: TGTGCCAGCAGTCCCCGGGGGGGGAGCGGAAACACCATATATTTT
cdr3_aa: CASSPRGGSGNTIYF

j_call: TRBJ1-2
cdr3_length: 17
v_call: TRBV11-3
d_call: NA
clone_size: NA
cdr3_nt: TGTGCCAGCAGCTTAGATCCCGGGACGGGACATCTGTATGGCTACACCTTC
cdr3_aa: CASSLDPGTGHLYGYTF

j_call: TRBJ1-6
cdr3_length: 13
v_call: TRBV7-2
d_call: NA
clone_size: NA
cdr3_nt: TGTGCCAGCAGCTTCACAGAGATCAAGCCCCTCCACTTT
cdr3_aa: CASSFTEIKPLHF

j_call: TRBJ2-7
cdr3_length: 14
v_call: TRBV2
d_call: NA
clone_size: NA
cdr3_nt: TGTGCCAGCAGTCGACAGGGGAGGGATTACGAGCAGTACTTC
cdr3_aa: CASSRQGRDYEQYF

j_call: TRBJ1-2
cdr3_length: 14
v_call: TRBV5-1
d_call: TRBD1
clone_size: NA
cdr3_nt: TGCGCCAGCCGGAGGACAGGGTTAAACTATGGCTACACCTTC
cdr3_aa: CASRRTGLNYGYTF

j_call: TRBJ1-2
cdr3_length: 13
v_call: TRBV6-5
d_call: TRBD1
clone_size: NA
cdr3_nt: TGTGCCAGCAGCGTTAGACAGGGACGTGGCTACACCTTC
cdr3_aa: CASSVRQGRGYTF

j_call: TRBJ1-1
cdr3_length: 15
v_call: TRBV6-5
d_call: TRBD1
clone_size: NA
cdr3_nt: TGTGCCAGCAGGAGGGGTGACAGGGGGCGCGGGGAAGCTTTCTTT
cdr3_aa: CASRRGDRGRGEAFF

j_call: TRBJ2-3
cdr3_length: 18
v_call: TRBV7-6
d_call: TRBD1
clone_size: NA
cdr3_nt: TGTGCCAGCAGCTTCCCAAGGACAGGGGGCTCGCGCACAGATACGCAGTATTTT
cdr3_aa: CASSFPRTGGSRTDTQYF

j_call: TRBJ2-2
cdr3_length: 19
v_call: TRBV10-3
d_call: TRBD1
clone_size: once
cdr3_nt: TGTGCCATCAGTGCACCACCGGGACAGGGGGCTCGGGACACCGGGGAGCTGTTTTTT
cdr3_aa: CAISAPPGQGARDTGELFF

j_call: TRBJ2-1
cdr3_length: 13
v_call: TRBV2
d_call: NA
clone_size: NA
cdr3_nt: TGTGCCAGCAGGGACAGCCCCTACAATGAGCAGTTCTTC
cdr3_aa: CASRDSPYNEQFF

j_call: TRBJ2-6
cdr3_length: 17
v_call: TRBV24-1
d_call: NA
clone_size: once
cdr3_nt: TGTGCCACCAGTGTTGATCAAAGGGGGACTGGGGCCAACGTCCTGACTTTC
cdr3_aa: CATSVDQRGTGANVLTF

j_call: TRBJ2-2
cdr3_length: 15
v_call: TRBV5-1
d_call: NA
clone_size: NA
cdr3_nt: TGCGCCAGCAGCCCCGGGACACCTAACACCGGGGAGCTGTTTTTT
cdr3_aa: CASSPGTPNTGELFF

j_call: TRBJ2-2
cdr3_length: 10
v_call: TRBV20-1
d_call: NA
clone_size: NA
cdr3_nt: TGCAGTGCTCGGGCCGGGGAGCTGTTTTTT
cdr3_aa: CSARAGELFF

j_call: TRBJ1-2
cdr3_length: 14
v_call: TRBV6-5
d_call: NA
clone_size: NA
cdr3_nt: TGTGCCAGCAGTTACGGATCGCAGGGGTCGGGCTACACCTTC
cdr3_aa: CASSYGSQGSGYTF

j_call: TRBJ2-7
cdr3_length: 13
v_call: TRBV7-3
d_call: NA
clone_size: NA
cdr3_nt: TGTGCCAGCAGCTTAAACCGGGGCTACGAGCAGTACTTC
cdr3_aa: CASSLNRGYEQYF

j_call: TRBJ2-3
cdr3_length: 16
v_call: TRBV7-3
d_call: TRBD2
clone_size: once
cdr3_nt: TGTGCCAGCAGCTTATGGGTCAGCGGGGGCACAGATACGCAGTATTTT
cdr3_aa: CASSLWVSGGTDTQYF

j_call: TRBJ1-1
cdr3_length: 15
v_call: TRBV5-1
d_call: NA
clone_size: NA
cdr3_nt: TGCGCCAGCAGCCCATCCGGGAGAGGGAACACTGAAGCTTTCTTT
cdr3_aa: CASSPSGRGNTEAFF

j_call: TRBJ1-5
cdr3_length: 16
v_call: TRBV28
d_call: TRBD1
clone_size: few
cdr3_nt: TGTGCCAGCAGAATTAGACGGGACAGGGAAAATCAGCCCCAGCATTTT
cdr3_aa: CASRIRRDRENQPQHF

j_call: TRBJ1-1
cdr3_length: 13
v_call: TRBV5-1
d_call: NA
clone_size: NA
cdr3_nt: TGCGCCAGCAGCTCAGACGGGAGAGCTGAAGCTTTCTTT
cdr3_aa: CASSSDGRAEAFF

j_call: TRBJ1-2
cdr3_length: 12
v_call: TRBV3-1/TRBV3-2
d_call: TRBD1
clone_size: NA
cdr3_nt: TGTGCCAGTTCCAGGGGGAACTATGGCTACACCTTC
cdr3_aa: CASSRGNYGYTF

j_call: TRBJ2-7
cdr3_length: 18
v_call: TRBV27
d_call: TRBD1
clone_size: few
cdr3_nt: TGTGCCAGCAGTTCGACCGGGACAGGGGGCTCAGAGACCTACGAGCAGTACTTC
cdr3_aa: CASSSTGTGGSETYEQYF

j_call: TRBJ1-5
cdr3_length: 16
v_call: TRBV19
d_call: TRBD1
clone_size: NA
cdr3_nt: TGTGCCAGTAGTGTGGCCGGGACAGGGATTAATCAGCCCCAGCATTTT
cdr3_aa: CASSVAGTGINQPQHF

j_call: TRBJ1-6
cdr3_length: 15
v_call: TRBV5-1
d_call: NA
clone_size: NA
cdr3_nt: TGCGCCAGCAGCTTGGCCGGGCAGGGAAACTCACCCCTCCACTTT
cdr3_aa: CASSLAGQGNSPLHF

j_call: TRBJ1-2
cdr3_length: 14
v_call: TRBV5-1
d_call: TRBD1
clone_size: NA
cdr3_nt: TGCGCCAGCAGCTTGATGCAGGGGGCGGATGGCTACACCTTC
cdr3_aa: CASSLMQGADGYTF

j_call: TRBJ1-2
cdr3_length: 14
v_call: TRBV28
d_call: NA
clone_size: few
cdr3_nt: TGTGCCAGCAGTTTAGGACTTGGCAACTATGGCTACACCTTC
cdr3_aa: CASSLGLGNYGYTF

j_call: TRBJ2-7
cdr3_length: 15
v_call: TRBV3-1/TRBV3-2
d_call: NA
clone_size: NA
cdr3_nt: TGTGCCAGCAGCCAAGAAGTCGAGGGTAACTACGAGCAGTACTTC
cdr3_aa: CASSQEVEGNYEQYF

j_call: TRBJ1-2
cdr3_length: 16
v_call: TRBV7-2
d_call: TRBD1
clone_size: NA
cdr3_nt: TGTGCCAGCAGCTTAAAAGGAAGAGAGGGGGCGGGCGGCTACACCTTC
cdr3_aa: CASSLKGREGAGGYTF

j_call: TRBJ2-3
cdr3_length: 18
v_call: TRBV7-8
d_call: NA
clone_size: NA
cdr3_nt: TGTGCCAGCAGCCAACGCGGCGGCAGCAATAGACGGACAGATACGCAGTATTTT
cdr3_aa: CASSQRGGSNRRTDTQYF

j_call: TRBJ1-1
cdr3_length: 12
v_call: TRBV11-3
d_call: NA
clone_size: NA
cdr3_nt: TGTGCCAGCAGCCCGCGGAACACTGAAGCTTTCTTT
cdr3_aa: CASSPRNTEAFF

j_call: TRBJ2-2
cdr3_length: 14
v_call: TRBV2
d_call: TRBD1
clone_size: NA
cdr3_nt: TGTGCCAGCAAAGGGACAGCCAACACCGGGGAGCTGTTTTTT
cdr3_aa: CASKGTANTGELFF

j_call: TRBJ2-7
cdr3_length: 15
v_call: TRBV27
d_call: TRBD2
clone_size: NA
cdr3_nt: TGTGCCAGCAGTTCTGGGGGGGAGAGCTCCTACGAGCAGTACTTC
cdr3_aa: CASSSGGESSYEQYF

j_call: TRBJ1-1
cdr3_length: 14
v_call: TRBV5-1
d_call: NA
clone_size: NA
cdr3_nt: TGCGCCAGCCGCATTCTAGGGGGTGACACTGAAGCTTTCTTT
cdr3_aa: CASRILGGDTEAFF